This T cell receptor (beta chain) emerged from a study of blood T cell repertoires in COVID-19. The wider study: Samples representing acute and convalescent COVID-19 were sourced from the United States, Italy and Spain. From T cells, B-cell-depleted T cells, or PBMCs came the material, which was cDNA or gDNA.

Libraries were prepared by immunoSEQ multiplex PCR; TCRdb keeps only in-frame clonotypes and omits some of them. The profile shows 65,000 to 80,000 clones, roughly 88% of them singletons. Germline CDR1 is SNHLY and CDR2 is FYNNEI. The CDR3 has 14 residues. The junction had 5 bases not matched to a gene; V was cut back by 7 bases and J by 1 base. V is TRBV2 and J is TRBJ1-1, with TRBD1 matching 8 bases. Source material: peripheral blood. The TCR originated in a man younger than 45 with acute or convalescent COVID-19. The CDR3 here is CASTGQGQNTEAFF. CDR3 nucleotide sequence: TGTGCCAGCACTGGACAGGGCCAGAACACTGAAGCTTTCTTT.